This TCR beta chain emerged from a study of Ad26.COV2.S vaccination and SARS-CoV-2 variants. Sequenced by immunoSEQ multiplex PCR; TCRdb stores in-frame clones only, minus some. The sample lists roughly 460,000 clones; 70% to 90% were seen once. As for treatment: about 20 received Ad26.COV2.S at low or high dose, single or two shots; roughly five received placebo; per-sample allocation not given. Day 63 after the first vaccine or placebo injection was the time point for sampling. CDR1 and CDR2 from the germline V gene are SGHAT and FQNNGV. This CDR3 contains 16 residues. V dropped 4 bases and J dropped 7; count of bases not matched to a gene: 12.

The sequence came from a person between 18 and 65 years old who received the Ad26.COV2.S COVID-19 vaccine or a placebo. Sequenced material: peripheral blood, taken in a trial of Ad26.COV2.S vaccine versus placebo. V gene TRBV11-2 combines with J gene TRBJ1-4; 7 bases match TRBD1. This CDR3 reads CASSSAPGTVFEKLFF. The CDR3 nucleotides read TGTGCCAGCAGCTCGGCTCCTGGGACAGTGTTTGAAAAACTGTTTTTT.